This TCR beta chain came from a study of T cell repertoires in cytomegalovirus infection. General observations from the study: Based on cumulative public TCR beta family frequency, carriers of CMV plus the relevant HLA were identified. CMV-specific TCR beta clonotypes restricted by HLA-C dominated the ex vivo response.

TCRdb re-analysed the reads in MiXCR, keeping a single row per CDR3 protein. The sample consists of 650,000 to 850,000 distinct CDR3 sequences, 25% to 35% of them appearing once. The CDR3 has 16 amino acids. The V and J ends lost 1 base and 0 bases respectively, with 10 bases between them. Germline V gives CDR1 LNHNV, CDR2 YYDKDF (reference sequence). In the case of this clonotype: The antigen is undetermined.

The chain carries TRBV15 and TRBJ1-5; D gene ambiguous. This material consisted of cultured CD8+ T cells from PBMCs, taken from culture after CMV antigen stimulation. This TCR came from a human donor in good health (CMV status not recorded). Some clones in this sample may be carry-over from other donors' samples. CDR3 nucleotides: TGTGCCACCAGCAGAGTAGCACTTTATAGCAATCAGCCCCAGCATTTT. Residues: CATSRVALYSNQPQHF.